A single sample gave rise to the 26 T cell receptor beta chains below, sequenced in a study of shared clonotypes between healthy human individuals. Assay used: immunoSEQ multiplex PCR; TCRdb lists only in-frame clones, some missing. The data hold about 190,000 clones, with approximately 70% observed a single time. The specimen was memory CD4+ T cells sorted from blood. The subset: CD45RA-negative fraction. These receptors were obtained from a man aged 25 to 40 in good health.

The V gene is TRBV6-5, the J gene TRBJ2-7; 11 positions match TRBD2. V lost 2 bases and J lost 2; bases outside the gene matches: 5. Germline assignment: CDR1 MNHEY and CDR2 SVGAGI. The CDR3 spans 16 residues. CDR3 sequence: CASSYALAGGPYEQYF. Written as DNA, the CDR3 is TGTGCCAGCAGTTACGCGTTAGCGGGAGGGCCCTACGAGCAGTACTTC.

This clone is a singleton in its sample. V usage is TRBV4-1 and J usage is TRBJ2-3; 10 positions match TRBD2. From germline, CDR1 is MGHRA and CDR2 YSYEKL. The CDR3 loop spans 15 amino acids. Trimming at V came to 2 bases and at J to 5 bases, leaving 4 bases not matched to a gene. The CDR3 DNA reads TGCGCCAGCAGCCAACTAGCGGGAGATGGAGATACGCAGTATTTT. Protein product: CASSQLAGDGDTQYF.

V usage is TRBV2 and J usage is TRBJ2-3; tentative D call: TRBD2 (5 bases). CDR1 is SNHLY and CDR2 is FYNNEI in the germline V gene. This CDR3 spans 14 amino acids. V was pared by 7 bases and J by 7 bases, with 18 bases between. The CDR3 loop reads CASIWFLATNTQYF. The CDR3 DNA sequence: TGTGCCAGCATTTGGTTTCTAGCTACAAATACGCAGTATTTT.

The chain is built from TRBV11-2 and TRBJ2-7; 8 positions agree with TRBD1. Germline V gene sequence: CDR1 SGHAT, CDR2 FQNNGV. There are 13 residues in the CDR3. The V gene end was trimmed by 0 bases and the J gene end by 9 bases; junction bases not matched to a gene: 4. The CDR3 loop reads CASSLDPGQAQYF. The CDR3 DNA reads as TGTGCCAGCAGCTTAGATCCGGGACAGGCGCAGTACTTC.

The CDR3 nucleotides are TGTGCCAGTACCGCGGACCACCAAGAGACCCAGTACTTC. Its protein is CASTADHQETQYF. This chain links TRBV19 with TRBJ2-5; D unclear. This CDR3 is 13 amino acids long. Deletions cut 7 bases from V and 0 bases from J, with 9 bases between. From germline, CDR1 is LNHDA and CDR2 SQIVND (reference sequence). The variable domain in full, with the rest retrieved from reference TRBV19 and TRBJ2-5, is DGGITQSPKYLFRKEGQNVTLSCEQNLNHDAMYWYRQDPGQGLRLIYYSQIVNDFQKGDIAEGYSVSREKKESFPLTVTSAQKNPTAFYLCASTADHQETQYFGPGTRLLVL.

This chain uses TRBV2 with TRBJ2-2; TRBD1 agrees at 7 bases. The V and J ends lost 7 bases and 6 bases, in that order; junction bases with no gene match: 8. The CDR3 has 14 amino acids. The germline V gene has CDR1 SNHLY and CDR2 FYNNEI. CDR3 sequence (DNA): TGTGCCAGCACTGGAACTAGGGGGCCCGGGGAGCTGTTTTTT. It encodes CASTGTRGPGELFF.

The genes are TRBV28 and TRBJ1-1; 8 bases map to TRBD1. With V trimmed by 6 bases and J by 7 bases, 10 bases remained unmatched. The CDR3 totals 14 residues. CDR1 MDHEN and CDR2 SYDVKM come from the germline V gene. In DNA form, the CDR3 reads TGTGCCAGCAGCTACCCGGACAGGGCAAATGAAGCTTTCTTT. Protein: CASSYPDRANEAFF. Based on the CDR3 plus reference TRBV28 and TRBJ1-1, the full variable domain is DVKVTQSSRYLVKRTGEKVFLECVQDMDHENMFWYRQDPGLGLRLIYFSYDVKMKEKGDIPEGYSVSREKKERFSLILESASTNQTSMYLCASSYPDRANEAFFGQGTRLTVV.

The chain joins TRBV29-1 to TRBJ2-1; perhaps TRBD1 as D (6 bases). The germline CDR1 and CDR2 sequences are SQVTM and ANQGSEA. The CDR3 runs 12 residues. V lost 3 bases, J lost 6 bases, and 9 bases lay in between. The CDR3 nucleotides read TGCAGCGTTGAGGGGGCAGCCAATGAGCAGTTCTTC. Its translation is CSVEGAANEQFF.

The chain joins TRBV4-2 to TRBJ2-5, with TRBD2 matching 7 bases. The CDR3 sequence is 16 residues long. With V trimmed by 0 bases and J by 1 base, 5 bases remained unmatched. Germline V CDR1 and CDR2: LGHNA, YNFKEQ. CDR3: CASSQDEAGTQETQYF. Written as DNA, the CDR3 is TGTGCCAGCAGCCAAGATGAAGCGGGGACCCAAGAGACCCAGTACTTC.

The chain joins TRBV7-2 to TRBJ2-3; TRBD2 might be the D (6 bases). CDR1 and CDR2 from the germline V gene are SGHTA and FQGNSA. V dropped 6 bases and J dropped 0 bases, with 16 bases sitting between them. The CDR3 length is 16 residues. The CDR3 loop reads CASSRGGATSTDTQYF. In DNA form, the CDR3 reads TGTGCCAGCAGTCGAGGAGGGGCCACAAGCACAGATACGCAGTATTTT.

The chain combines TRBV19 with TRBJ2-2; no definite D call. V lost 11 bases and J 1 base, leaving 11 bases between the germline ends. The CDR3 totals 13 residues. CDR1 is LNHDA, CDR2 SQIVND, per germline (reference sequence). In DNA form, the CDR3 reads TGTGCCGGACGGATAGAGAACACCGGGGAGCTGTTTTTT. Translated, it gives CAGRIENTGELFF.

Comment on this clone: Distinct nucleotide sequences in the sample also encode this CDR3. The J gene is TRBJ1-1, the V gene TRBV5-1; TRBD1 is a possible D gene (5 bases). This CDR3 is built from 14 residues. Germline assignment: CDR1 SGHRS and CDR2 YFSETQ. The V end lost 3 bases, the J end lost 5 bases, and 14 bases lay between the germline ends. CDR3 in DNA: TGCGCCAGCAGCTCCCAGGGAGCGGGGACTGAAGCTTTCTTT. Amino acid sequence: CASSSQGAGTEAFF.

The chain joins TRBV27 to TRBJ1-2; TRBD1 matches 9 bases. The CDR3 is 17 residues long. The junction had 13 bases not matched to a gene; V was cut back by 5 bases and J by 3 bases. Per germline, CDR1 MNHEY and CDR2 SMNVEV (reference sequence). The CDR3 bases are TGTGCCAGCAGTCTAAGTCCCGGGACAGGGAACTACTATGGCTACACCTTC. Translated, it gives CASSLSPGTGNYYGYTF.

Only a few counts were recorded for this clone. The CDR3, as DNA: TGTGCCAGTATTGGACAGGGCCTCGATGGAAAACTGTTTTTT. Its translation is CASIGQGLDGKLFF. The chain has TRBV19 and TRBJ1-4, with 8 bases fitting TRBD1. Germline CDR1 and CDR2: LNHDA and SQIVND (reference sequence). The CDR3 has 14 amino acids. After removal of 7 bases from V and 10 bases from J, the junction contained 11 bases not matched to a gene. Variable domain in full (rest from reference TRBV19 and TRBJ1-4): DGGITQSPKYLFRKEGQNVTLSCEQNLNHDAMYWYRQDPGQGLRLIYYSQIVNDFQKGDIAEGYSVSREKKESFPLTVTSAQKNPTAFYLCASIGQGLDGKLFFGSGTQLSVL.

This chain uses TRBV6-1 with TRBJ2-7; a possible D gene is TRBD1 (5 bases). Germline V gene data show CDR1 as MNHNS and CDR2 as SASEGT. The length of the CDR3 is 17 residues. V was shortened by 3 bases and J by 2 bases, with 20 bases between the two germline ends. CDR3 sequence: CASSDGILRGRTYEQYF. CDR3 nucleotides: TGTGCCAGCAGTGACGGAATTTTAAGGGGAAGGACCTACGAGCAGTACTTC.

A few counts support this clone. The chain joins TRBV18 to TRBJ2-2; no firm D call. The V end was cut by 6 bases, the J end by 2 bases, with 16 bases between. The length of the CDR3 is 16 residues. Germline CDR1 is KGHSH and CDR2 is LQKENI. The CDR3, as DNA: TGTGCCAGCTCCCCGATCAGAGGCGGAAACACCGGGGAGCTGTTTTTT. This sequence encodes CASSPIRGGNTGELFF.

For this clone: A junction boundary mismatches the germline segment, possibly from a read error. This rearrangement joins TRBV5-1 to TRBJ2-2; D is unresolved. In germline, CDR1 is SGHRS, CDR2 YFSETQ. CDR3 length: 15 amino acids. The CDR3 region has the DNA TGCGCCAGCAGGTTGGGCGCCCAAAACACCGGGGAGCTGTTTTTT. This codes for CASRLGAQNTGELFF.

The rearrangement joins TRBV4-3 to TRBJ1-2; 10 bases agree with TRBD1. Losses at the gene ends were 4 bases for V and 6 bases for J; bases not matched to a gene: 8. Germline CDR1 LGHNA, CDR2 YSLEER. CDR3 length: 15 residues. DNA of the CDR3: TGCGCCAGCAGCCGAGGAGCCGGGACAGGGGATGGCTACACCTTC. This translates into CASSRGAGTGDGYTF.

This clone was seen a handful of times. The CDR3 region has the DNA TGTGCCAGCAGTGAAGCCACAGGGCCTAACTATGGCTACACCTTC. It specifies CASSEATGPNYGYTF. J is TRBJ1-2 and V is TRBV6-1; D perhaps matches TRBD1 (6 bases). V lost 0 bases and J lost 0, with 8 bases in between. The CDR3 length is 15 residues. In germline, CDR1 is MNHNS, CDR2 SASEGT.

The chain uses TRBV27 and TRBJ1-5; 9 bases agree with TRBD1. The CDR3 is 13 residues long. V gave up 7 bases and J gave up 6 bases; unmatched junction bases: 4. Germline V gene data show CDR1 as MNHEY and CDR2 as SMNVEV (reference sequence). Written as DNA, the CDR3 is TGTGCCAGCACGTCGACAGGGGGTCAGCCCCAGCATTTT. It yields the protein CASTSTGGQPQHF.

CDR3 in amino acids: CASSVEISGAQYF. For the CDR3, the DNA is TGTGCCAGCAGCGTAGAAATCTCCGGGGCCCAGTACTTC. The V and J genes are TRBV9 and TRBJ2-5, with D tentatively TRBD2 (5 bases). This CDR3 comprises 13 residues. V was cut by 0 bases and J by 9 bases, with 12 bases left in between. Germline V gene sequence: CDR1 SGDLS, CDR2 YYNGEE.

The chain uses TRBV5-5 and TRBJ2-3; D not resolved. Trimming cost V 4 bases and J 0 bases, with 9 bases left between them. Germline V CDR1 and CDR2: SGHKS, YYEKEE (reference sequence). The CDR3 runs 14 residues. The CDR3 loop is CASSAPGSTDTQYF. DNA for the CDR3: TGTGCCAGCAGCGCGCCTGGGAGCACAGATACGCAGTATTTT.

The chain recombines TRBV2 with TRBJ2-7, with 9 bases fitting TRBD1. V lost 9 bases and J lost 6; bases outside the gene matches: 12. The length of the CDR3 is 14 residues. Germline V gene data show CDR1 as SNHLY and CDR2 as FYNNEI. The CDR3 DNA is TGTGCCAGTAAACCGGGACAGGGTCAAGGCGAGCAGTACTTC. This encodes CASKPGQGQGEQYF.

V usage is TRBV7-2 and J usage is TRBJ2-7, with a possible D match to TRBD1 (6 bases). The V gene's germline CDR1 is SGHTA and CDR2 FQGNSA. This CDR3 is built from 14 residues. V was cut by 0 bases and J by 5 bases, with 11 bases left in between. In DNA form, the CDR3 reads TGTGCCAGCAGCTTAGCTCAGGGGACCCACGAGCAGTACTTC. It codes for CASSLAQGTHEQYF. Drawing the rest from reference TRBV7-2 and TRBJ2-7, the complete variable domain is GAGVSQSPSNKVTEKGKDVELRCDPISGHTALYWYRQSLGQGLEFLIYFQGNSAPDKSGLPSDRFSAERTGGSVSTLTIQRTQQEDSAVYLCASSLAQGTHEQYFGPGTRLTVT.

The chain carries TRBV6-5 and TRBJ2-7, with D possibly TRBD1 on 5 matching bases. In germline, CDR1 is MNHEY, CDR2 SVGAGI. V was cut by 4 bases and J by 3 bases, with 13 bases left in between. The CDR3 is 14 amino acids. CDR3 sequence: CASSFFGQDYEQYF. The CDR3 DNA follows: TGTGCCAGCAGTTTTTTCGGACAAGACTACGAGCAGTACTTC.

This clone has only a few counts. The chain's CDR3 is CASSFAWGAQETQYF. CDR3 nucleotide sequence: TGTGCCAGCAGCTTCGCCTGGGGTGCACAAGAGACCCAGTACTTC. The rearrangement joins TRBV7-2 to TRBJ2-5; D gene unclear. The CDR3 spans 15 residues. Germline CDR1 is SGHTA and CDR2 is FQGNSA. Trimming pared 3 bases from V and 2 bases from J, leaving 13 bases between.